The present T cell receptor (beta chain) was sequenced within a study of siplizumab effects on memory and regulatory T cells. Points from the study as a whole: The authors could not assign a naive or memory phenotype to roughly 80-95% of proliferating CD4+ or CD8+ clones.

Repertoires were generated with immunoSEQ multiplex PCR, while TCRdb's copy carries only in-frame clones and drops some. Of 94,000 or so clones listed, approximately 97% were seen once; the top ten hold 0.031%. A word on this clone: Its matching antigen is unknown.

The sequencing sample was made of naive CD4+ T cells sorted from blood. This TCR was sampled from a human donor in good health.

The CDR3 nucleotides are TGTGCCAGCAGCCCCGGGGACCTCTATGGCTACACCTTC. Protein sequence: CASSPGDLYGYTF. The gene calls are TRBV4-2 and TRBJ1-2, with D maybe TRBD1 (5 bases). This CDR3 spans 13 amino acids. The germline V gene encodes CDR1 LGHNA and CDR2 YNFKEQ. Trimming removed 4 bases from V and 4 bases from J, with 10 bases in between.